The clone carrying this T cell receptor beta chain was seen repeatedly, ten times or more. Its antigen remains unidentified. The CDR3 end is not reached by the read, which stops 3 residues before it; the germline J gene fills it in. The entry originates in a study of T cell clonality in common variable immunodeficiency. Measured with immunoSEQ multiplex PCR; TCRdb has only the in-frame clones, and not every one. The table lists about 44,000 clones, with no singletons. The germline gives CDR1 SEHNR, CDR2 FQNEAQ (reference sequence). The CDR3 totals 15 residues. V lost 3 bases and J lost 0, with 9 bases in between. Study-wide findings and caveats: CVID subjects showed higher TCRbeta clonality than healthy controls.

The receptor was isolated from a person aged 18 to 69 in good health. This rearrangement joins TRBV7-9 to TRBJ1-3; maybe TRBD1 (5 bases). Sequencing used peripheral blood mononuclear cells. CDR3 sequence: CASSLEGHSGNTIYF. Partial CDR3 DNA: TGTGCCAGCAGCTTGGAGGGGCACTCTGGAAACACC.